This TCR beta chain was identified during a study of breast tumors, draining lymph nodes, adjacent tissues (dated by TCRdb to between 2015 and 2016). Some background on the complete study: In breast cancer patients, the study compared the TCR beta repertoires of tumor, adjacent nontumor tissue and axillary lymph nodes. The study aimed to assess the relationships and possible T-cell exchange between tumor, surrounding tissue and draining lymph node repertoires in human breast cancer.

Beyond this particular receptor, the publication reports: Tumor and nontumor tissue repertoires were significantly more similar in luminal-like than in basal-like breast cancer. Tumors showed preferential V and J gene usage, and their T-cell repertoire diversity fell below that of lymph nodes yet above that of nontumor tissue. A scenario in which most tumor T cells derive from the lymph node and then expand within tumor tissue was judged to be consistent with the data. The conclusion that tumor T cells originate in lymph nodes was presented as consistent with a hypothesis rather than as directly demonstrated.

Lymph node samples were obtained from the axillary draining lymph nodes of breast cancer patients. The germline V gene sets CDR1 to MNHEY and CDR2 to SVGAGI. A distance of 14 bases separates the germline ends of V and J, which lose 6 bases and 6 bases respectively. Measured from the cysteine to the phenylalanine, the CDR3 is 14 residues long. CDR3 DNA only is kept here, 42 bases in frame from base 1. The reads were generated on an Illumina HiSeq 2000. TCR beta chain libraries were generated through multiplex PCR amplification. High-throughput sequencing was used to analyze the amplified TCR beta chain products. The public reads were run again by TCRdb, first through fastp at Q25 and then through MiXCR, and only productive beta chains were kept. Rows with one shared CDR3 protein collapse into an entry with the most common genes and DNA. In all, the sample holds about 230,000 distinct CDR3 sequences, and about a third of those were seen once. 1.2% to 1.5% of the sample goes to the ten largest clones.

This clonotype was detected ten times or more. Its antigen has not been determined. One base away there is no much larger clone; base qualities are not given. The chain is assembled from TRBV6-5 and TRBJ1-4; TRBD1 is possibly the D segment (5 matching bases). This clonotype was sampled from a female donor with breast cancer. Some clones in this sample may be carry-over from other donors' samples. Sequencing input: axillary lymph node tissue. For the CDR3, the sequence is CASSWGGGDEKLFF. The bases read TGTGCCAGCAGCTGGGGGGGGGGGGATGAAAAACTGTTTTTT.